Sequencing of this T cell receptor (beta chain) was carried out in a study of shared clonotypes between healthy human individuals. Produced via immunoSEQ multiplex PCR; TCRdb's table is partial and in-frame only. This sample has 2 million to 2.5 million clones, with approximately 95% found just once. The CDR3 spans 14 residues. Trimming stripped 6 bases from V and 0 bases from J, with 11 bases between. Germline CDR1 reads MNHEY; CDR2 reads SVGAGI. This chain uses TRBV6-5 with TRBJ1-1; D uncertain. This TCR came from a young man in good health. Some clones in this sample may be carry-over from other donors' samples. Sample: naive CD4+ T cells from PBMCs. Indicated subset: CD45RA+ positively selected. CDR3 sequence: CASRVQKMNTEAFF. As DNA, the CDR3 is TGTGCCAGCAGGGTACAGAAGATGAACACTGAAGCTTTCTTT.